The clone carrying this T cell receptor beta chain has a single count. Antigen: not known. The CDR3 length is 13 residues. Germline CDR1 GTSNPN, CDR2 SVGIG (reference sequence). Trimming removed 5 bases from V and 9 bases from J, with 14 bases in between. The data stem from a study of T cells and Merkel cell carcinoma outcomes. Study-wide points: In Merkel cell carcinoma, repertoire and T-cell density reportedly predicted outcomes.

The assay was immunoSEQ multiplex PCR, and TCRdb's table has in-frame clones only and misses some. This sample has roughly 300 clones, with less than 98% found just once. Material: tumor tissue from Merkel cell carcinoma. This TCR was sampled from a human donor with Merkel cell carcinoma. The genes are TRBV30 and TRBJ1-6, with D uncertain. The CDR3 reads CAWVIPGGSPLHF. The CDR3 DNA reads as TGTGCCTGGGTGATCCCGGGTGGTTCACCCCTCCACTTT.